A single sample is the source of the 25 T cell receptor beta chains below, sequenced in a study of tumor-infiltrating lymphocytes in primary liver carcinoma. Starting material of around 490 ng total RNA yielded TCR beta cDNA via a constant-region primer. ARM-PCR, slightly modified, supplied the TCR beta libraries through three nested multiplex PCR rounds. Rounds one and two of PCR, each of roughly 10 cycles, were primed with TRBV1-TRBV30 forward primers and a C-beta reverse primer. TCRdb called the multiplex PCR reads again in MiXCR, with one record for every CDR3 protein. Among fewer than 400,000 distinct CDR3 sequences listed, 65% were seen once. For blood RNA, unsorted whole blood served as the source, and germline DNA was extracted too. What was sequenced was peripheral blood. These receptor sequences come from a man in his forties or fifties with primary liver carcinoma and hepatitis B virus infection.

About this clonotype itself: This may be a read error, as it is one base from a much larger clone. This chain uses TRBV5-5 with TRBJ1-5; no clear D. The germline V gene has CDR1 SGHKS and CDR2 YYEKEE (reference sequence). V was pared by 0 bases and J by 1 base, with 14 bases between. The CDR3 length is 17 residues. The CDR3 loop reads CASSLALAQTSNQPQHF. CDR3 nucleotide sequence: TGTGCCAGCAGCTTGGCTCTGGCGCAGACGAGCAATCAGCCCCAGCATTTT.

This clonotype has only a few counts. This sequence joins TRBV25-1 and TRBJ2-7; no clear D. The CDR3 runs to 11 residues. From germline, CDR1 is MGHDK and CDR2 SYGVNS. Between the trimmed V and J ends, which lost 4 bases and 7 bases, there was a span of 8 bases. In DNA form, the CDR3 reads TGTGCCAGCAGTGCTCTTTGGGAGCAGTACTTC. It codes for CASSALWEQYF.

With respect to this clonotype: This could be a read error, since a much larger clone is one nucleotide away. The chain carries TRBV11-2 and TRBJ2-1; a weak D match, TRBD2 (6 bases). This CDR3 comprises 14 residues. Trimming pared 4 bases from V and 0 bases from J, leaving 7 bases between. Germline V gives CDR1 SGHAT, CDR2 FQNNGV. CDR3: CASSSDYSYNEQFF. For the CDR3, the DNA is TGTGCCAGCAGCTCGGACTACTCCTACAATGAGCAGTTCTTC.

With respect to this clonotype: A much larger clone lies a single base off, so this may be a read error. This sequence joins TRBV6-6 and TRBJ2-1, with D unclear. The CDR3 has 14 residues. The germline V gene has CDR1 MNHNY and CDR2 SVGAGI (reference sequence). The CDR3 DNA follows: TGTGCCAGCAGTTACTCGAGGTCTTACAATGAGCAGTCCTTC. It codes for CASSYSRSYNEQSF.

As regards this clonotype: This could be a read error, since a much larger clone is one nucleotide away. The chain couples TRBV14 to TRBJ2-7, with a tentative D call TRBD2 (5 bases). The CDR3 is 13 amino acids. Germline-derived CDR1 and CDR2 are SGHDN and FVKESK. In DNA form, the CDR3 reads TGTGACAGCAGCCAAGGACTGCAACGCGAGCAGTACTTC. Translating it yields CDSSQGLQREQYF.

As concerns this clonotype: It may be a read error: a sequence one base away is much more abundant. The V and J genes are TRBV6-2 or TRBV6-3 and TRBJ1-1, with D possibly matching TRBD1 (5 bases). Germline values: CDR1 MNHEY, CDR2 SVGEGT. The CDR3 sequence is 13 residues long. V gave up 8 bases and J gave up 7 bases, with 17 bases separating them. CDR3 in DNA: TGTGCCAGCTTGCCGCAGGGTCGAATTGAAGCTTTCTTT. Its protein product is CASLPQGRIEAFF.

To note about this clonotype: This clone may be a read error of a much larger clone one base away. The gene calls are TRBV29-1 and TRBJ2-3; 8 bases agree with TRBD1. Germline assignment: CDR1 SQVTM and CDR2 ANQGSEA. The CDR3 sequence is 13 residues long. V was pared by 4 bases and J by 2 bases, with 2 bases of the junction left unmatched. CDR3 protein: CSVVTGDTDTQYF. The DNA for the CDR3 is TGCAGCGTTGTGACAGGGGACACAGATACGCAGTATTTT.

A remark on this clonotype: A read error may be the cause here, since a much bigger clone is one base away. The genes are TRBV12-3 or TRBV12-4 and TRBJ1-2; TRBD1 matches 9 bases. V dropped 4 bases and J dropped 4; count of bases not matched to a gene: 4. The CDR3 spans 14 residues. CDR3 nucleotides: TGTGCCAGCAGTTACAGGGGGCGGGTCTATGGCTACACCTTC. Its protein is CASSYRGRVYGYTF.

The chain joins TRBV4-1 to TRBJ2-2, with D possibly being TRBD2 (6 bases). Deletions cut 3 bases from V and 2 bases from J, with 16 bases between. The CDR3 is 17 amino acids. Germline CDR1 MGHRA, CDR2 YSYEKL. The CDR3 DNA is TGCGCCAGCAGCCACACACGGGGGACCTCAAACACCGGGGAGCTGTTTTTT. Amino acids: CASSHTRGTSNTGELFF.

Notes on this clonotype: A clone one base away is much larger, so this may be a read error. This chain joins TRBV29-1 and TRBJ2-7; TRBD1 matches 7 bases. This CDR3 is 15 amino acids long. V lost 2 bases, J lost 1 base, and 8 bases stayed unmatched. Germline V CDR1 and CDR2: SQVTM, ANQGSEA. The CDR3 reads CSVENPRQGSYEQYF. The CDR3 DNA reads TGCAGCGTTGAAAACCCGAGACAGGGATCCTACGAGCAGTACTTC.

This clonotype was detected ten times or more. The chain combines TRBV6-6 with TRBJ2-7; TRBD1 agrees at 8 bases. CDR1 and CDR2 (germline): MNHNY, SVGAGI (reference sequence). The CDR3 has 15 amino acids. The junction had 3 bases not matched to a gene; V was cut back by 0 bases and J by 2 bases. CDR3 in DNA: TGTGCCAGCAGTTACTCGGCGACAGGGGCCTACGAGCAGTACTTC. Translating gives CASSYSATGAYEQYF.

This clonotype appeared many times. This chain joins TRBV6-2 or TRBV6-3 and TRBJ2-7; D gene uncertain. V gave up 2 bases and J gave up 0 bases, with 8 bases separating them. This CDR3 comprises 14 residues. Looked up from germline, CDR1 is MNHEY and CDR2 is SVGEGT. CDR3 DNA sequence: TGTGCCAGCAGTTACCTAGGGAACTCCTACGAGCAGTACTTC. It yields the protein CASSYLGNSYEQYF.

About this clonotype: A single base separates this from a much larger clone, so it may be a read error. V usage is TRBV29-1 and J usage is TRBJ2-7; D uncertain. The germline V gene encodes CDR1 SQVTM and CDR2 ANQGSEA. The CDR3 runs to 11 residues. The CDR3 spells CSATVSCEQYF. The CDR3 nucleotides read TGCAGCGCCACGGTATCCTGCGAGCAGTACTTC.

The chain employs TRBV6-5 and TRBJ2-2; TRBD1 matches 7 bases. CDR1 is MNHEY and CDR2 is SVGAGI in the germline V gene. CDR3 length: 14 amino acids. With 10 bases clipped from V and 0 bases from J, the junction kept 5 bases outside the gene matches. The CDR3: CATWDRTNTGELFF. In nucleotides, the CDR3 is TGTGCCACCTGGGACAGAACGAACACCGGGGAGCTGTTTTTT.

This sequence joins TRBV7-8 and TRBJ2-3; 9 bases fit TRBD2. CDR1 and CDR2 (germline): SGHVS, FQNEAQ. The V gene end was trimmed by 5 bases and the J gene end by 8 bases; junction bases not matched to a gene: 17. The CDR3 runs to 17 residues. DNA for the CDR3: TGTGCCAGCAGCCCGTGGGGACTAGCTGTCCTCCGGGGTACGCAGTATTTT. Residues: CASSPWGLAVLRGTQYF.

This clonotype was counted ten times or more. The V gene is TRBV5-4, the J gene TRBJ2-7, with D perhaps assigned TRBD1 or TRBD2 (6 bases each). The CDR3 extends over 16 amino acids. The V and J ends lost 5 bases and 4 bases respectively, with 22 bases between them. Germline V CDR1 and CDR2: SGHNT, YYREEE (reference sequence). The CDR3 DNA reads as TGTGCCAGCAGAATGGGGGGCAGTTCCTTCGAGTACGAGCAGTACTTC. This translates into CASRMGGSSFEYEQYF.

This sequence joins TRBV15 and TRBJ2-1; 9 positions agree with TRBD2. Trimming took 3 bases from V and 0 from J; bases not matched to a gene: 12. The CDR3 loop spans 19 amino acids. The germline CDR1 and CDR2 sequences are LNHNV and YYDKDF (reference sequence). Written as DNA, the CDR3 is TGTGCCACCAGCAGGCCCGGGACTAGCCTGGAGAGCTCCTACAATGAGCAGTTCTTC. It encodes CATSRPGTSLESSYNEQFF.

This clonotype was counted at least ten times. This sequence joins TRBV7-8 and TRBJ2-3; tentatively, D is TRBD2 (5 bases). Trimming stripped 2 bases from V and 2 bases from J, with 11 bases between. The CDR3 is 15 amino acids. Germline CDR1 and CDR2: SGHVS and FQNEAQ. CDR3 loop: CASSLLVGATDTQYF. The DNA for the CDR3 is TGTGCCAGCAGCTTATTGGTGGGAGCCACAGATACGCAGTATTTT.

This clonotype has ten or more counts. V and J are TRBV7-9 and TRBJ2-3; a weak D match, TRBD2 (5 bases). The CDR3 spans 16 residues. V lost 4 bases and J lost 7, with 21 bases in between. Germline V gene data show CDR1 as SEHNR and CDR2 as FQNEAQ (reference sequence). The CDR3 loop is CASSYPPRISGNTQYF. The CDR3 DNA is TGTGCCAGCAGCTACCCGCCCCGCATCTCGGGGAATACGCAGTATTTT.

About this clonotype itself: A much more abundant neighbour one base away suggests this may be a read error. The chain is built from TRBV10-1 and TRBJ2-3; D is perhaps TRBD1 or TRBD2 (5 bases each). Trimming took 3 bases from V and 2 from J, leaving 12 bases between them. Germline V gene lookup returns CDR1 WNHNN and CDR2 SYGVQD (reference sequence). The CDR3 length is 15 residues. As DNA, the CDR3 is TGCGCCAGCAGTGATTCGTGGGACCCCACAGATACGCAGTATTTT. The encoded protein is CASSDSWDPTDTQYF.

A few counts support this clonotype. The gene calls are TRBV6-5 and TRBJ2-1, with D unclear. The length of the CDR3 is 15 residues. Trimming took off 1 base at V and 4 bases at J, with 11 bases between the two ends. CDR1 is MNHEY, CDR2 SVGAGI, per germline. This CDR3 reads CASSYLGPEYNEQFF. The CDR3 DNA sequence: TGTGCCAGCAGTTACTTAGGACCGGAATACAATGAGCAGTTCTTC.

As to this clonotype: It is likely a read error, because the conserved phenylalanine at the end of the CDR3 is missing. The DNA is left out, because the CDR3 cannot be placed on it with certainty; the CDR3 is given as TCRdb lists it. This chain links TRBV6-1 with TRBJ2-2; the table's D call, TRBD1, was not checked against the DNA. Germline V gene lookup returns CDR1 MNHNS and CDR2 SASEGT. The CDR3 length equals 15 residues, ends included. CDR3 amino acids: CASSVGTVNTGELSI.

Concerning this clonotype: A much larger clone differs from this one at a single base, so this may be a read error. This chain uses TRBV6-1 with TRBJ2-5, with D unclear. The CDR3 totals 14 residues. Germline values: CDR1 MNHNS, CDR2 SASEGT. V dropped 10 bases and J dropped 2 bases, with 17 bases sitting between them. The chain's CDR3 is CATADLRAQETQYF. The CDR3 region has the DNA TGTGCCACCGCGGACCTGAGAGCACAAGAGACCCAGTACTTC.

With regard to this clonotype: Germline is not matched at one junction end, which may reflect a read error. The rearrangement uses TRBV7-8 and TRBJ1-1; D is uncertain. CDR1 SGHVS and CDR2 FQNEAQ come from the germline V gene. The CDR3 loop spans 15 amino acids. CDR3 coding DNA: TGTGCCATCAGCTTAGACGCGGTGGGCCGCACTGAAGCTTTCTTT. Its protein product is CAISLDAVGRTEAFF. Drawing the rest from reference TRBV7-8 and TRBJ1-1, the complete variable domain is GAGVSQSPRYKVAKRGQDVALRCDPISGHVSLFWYQQALGQGPEFLTYFQNEAQLDKSGLPSDRFFAERPEGSVSTLKIQRTQQEDSAVYLCAISLDAVGRTEAFFGQGTRLTVV.

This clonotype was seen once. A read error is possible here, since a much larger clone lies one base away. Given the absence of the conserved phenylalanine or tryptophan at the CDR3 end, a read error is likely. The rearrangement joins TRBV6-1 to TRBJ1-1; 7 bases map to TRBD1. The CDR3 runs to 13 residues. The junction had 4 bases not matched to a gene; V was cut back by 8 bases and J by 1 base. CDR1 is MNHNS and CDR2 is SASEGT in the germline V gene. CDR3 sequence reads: CASSRTGNTEAFL. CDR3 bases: TGTGCCAGCTCCCGGACAGGGAACACTGAAGCTTTCTTA.